Given below is one T cell receptor (beta chain) in context. Its matching antigen is unknown. This sample stems from a study of Ad26.COV2.S vaccination and SARS-CoV-2 variants. Treatment defined: some 19 received Ad26.COV2.S at low or high dose, single or two shots; several received placebo; per-sample allocation not given. It was on day 63 after the first vaccine or placebo injection that samples were taken. Data came from immunoSEQ multiplex PCR; TCRdb stores just in-frame clones and leaves some out. The data hold about 480,000 clones, with around 90% observed a single time. Whole-study results and caveats: Breadth of non-spike TCRs did not differ between vaccinees and placebo recipients. Spike-specific CD8+ and CD4+ T cell responses reportedly showed substantial breadth after vaccination.

CDR3 length: 13 amino acids. V was pared by 6 bases and J by 10 bases, with 15 bases between. The V gene is TRBV12-3 or TRBV12-4, the J gene TRBJ1-4, with D possibly TRBD1 on 6 matching bases. The source material was peripheral blood, sampled in a trial of Ad26.COV2.S vaccine versus placebo. The sequence derives from a person between 18 and 60 years old who received the Ad26.COV2.S COVID-19 vaccine or a placebo. The chain's CDR3 is CASSTSGGRKLFF. CDR3 nucleotides: TGTGCCAGCAGCACGTCCGGGGGGCGAAAACTGTTTTTT.